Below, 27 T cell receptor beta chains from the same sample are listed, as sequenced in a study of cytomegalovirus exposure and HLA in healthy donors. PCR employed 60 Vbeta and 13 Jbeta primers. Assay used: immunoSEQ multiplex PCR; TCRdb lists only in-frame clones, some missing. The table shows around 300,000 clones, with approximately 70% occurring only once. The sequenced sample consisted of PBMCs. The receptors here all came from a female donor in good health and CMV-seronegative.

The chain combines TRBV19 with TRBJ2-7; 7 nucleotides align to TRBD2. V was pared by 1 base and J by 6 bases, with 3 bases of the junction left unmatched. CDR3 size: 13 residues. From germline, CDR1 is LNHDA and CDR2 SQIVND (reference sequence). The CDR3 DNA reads TGTGCCAGTAGTATAGGTGGGGGGGGCGAGCAGTACTTC. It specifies CASSIGGGGEQYF.

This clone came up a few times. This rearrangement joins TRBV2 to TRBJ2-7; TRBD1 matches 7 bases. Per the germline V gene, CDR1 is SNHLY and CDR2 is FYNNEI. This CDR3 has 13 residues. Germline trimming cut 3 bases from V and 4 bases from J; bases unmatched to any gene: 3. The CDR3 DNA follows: TGTGCCAGCAGTGAGGGGACAGCTTACGAGCAGTACTTC. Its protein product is CASSEGTAYEQYF.

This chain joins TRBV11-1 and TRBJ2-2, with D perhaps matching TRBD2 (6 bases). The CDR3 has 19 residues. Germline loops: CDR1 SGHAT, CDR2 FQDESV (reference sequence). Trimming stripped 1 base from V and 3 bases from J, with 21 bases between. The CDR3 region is CASSLGLGSGSGYTGELFF. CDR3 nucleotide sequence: TGTGCCAGCAGCTTAGGCTTAGGTAGCGGCAGTGGTTACACCGGGGAGCTGTTTTTT.

The CDR3 region has the DNA TGTGCCAGCAGTCCACAGGGCCCGGCGGCTGAGCAGTTCTTC. It codes for CASSPQGPAAEQFF. The chain recombines TRBV2 with TRBJ2-1; TRBD1 is a possible D gene (6 bases). V shed 5 bases and J shed 9 bases, with 17 bases lying between them. The CDR3 loop spans 14 amino acids. CDR1 and CDR2 (germline): SNHLY, FYNNEI.

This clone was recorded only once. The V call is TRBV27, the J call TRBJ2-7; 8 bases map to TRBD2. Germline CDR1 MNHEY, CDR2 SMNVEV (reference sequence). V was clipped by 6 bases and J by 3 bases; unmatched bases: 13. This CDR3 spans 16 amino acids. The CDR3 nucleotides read TGTGCCAGCAGCCCCTGGACGGGACTAGAGAGCTACGAGCAGTACTTC. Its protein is CASSPWTGLESYEQYF.

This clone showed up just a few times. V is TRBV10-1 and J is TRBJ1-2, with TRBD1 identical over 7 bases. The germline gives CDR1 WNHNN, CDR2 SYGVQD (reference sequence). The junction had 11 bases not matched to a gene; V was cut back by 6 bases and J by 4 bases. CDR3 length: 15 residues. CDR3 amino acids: CASRNILQGTYGYTF. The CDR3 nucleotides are TGCGCCAGCAGAAATATCCTACAGGGGACCTATGGCTACACCTTC.

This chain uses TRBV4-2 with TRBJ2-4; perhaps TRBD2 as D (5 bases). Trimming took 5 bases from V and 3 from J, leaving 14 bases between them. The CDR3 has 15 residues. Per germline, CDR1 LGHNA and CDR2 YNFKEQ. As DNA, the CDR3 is TGTGCCAGCAGCGCCCCGGGGTCAGGCAAAAACATTCAGTACTTC. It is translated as CASSAPGSGKNIQYF.

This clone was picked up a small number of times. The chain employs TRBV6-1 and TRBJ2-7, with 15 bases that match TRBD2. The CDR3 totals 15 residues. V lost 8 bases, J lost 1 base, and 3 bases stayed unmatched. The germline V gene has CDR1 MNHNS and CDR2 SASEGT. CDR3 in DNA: TGTGCCAGCGGACTAGCGGGAGGGGGGTCCTACGAGCAGTACTTC. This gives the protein CASGLAGGGSYEQYF.

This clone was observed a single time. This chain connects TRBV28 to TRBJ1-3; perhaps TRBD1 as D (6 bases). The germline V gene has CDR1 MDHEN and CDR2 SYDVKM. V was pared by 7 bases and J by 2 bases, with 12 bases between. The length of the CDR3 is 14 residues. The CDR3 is CASKTGFAGNTIYF. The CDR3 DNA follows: TGTGCCAGCAAAACAGGGTTCGCTGGAAACACCATATATTTT.

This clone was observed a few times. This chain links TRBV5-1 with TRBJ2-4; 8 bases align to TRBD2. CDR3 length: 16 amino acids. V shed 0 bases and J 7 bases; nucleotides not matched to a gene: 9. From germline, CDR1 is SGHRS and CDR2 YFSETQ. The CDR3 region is CASSLVTGGPENIQYF. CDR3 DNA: TGCGCCAGCAGCTTGGTGACGGGAGGGCCGGAGAACATTCAGTACTTC.

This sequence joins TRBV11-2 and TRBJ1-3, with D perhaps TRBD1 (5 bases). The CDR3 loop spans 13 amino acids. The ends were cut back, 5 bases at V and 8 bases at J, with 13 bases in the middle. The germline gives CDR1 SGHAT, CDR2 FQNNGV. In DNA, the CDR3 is TGTGCCAGCAGCCTCCAGGGAACGGACACCATATATTTT. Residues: CASSLQGTDTIYF. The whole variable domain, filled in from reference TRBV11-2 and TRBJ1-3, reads EAGVAQSPRYKIIEKRQSVAFWCNPISGHATLYWYQQILGQGPKLLIQFQNNGVVDDSQLPKDRFSAERLKGVDSTLKIQPAKLEDSAVYLCASSLQGTDTIYFGEGSWLTVV.

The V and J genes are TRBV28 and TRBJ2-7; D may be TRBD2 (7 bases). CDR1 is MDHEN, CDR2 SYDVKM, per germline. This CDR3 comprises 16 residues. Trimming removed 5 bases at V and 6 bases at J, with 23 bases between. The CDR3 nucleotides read TGTGCCAGCAGTCCCCTGGGACTACCAAGGGGGGGCGAGCAGTACTTC. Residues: CASSPLGLPRGGEQYF.

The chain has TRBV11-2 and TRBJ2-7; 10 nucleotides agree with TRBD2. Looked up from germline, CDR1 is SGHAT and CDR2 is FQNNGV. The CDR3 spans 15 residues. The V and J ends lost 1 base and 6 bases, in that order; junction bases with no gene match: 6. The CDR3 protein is CASSLAGLASSEQYF. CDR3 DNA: TGTGCCAGCAGCTTAGCGGGACTAGCGTCTTCCGAGCAGTACTTC. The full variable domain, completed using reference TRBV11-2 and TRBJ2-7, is EAGVAQSPRYKIIEKRQSVAFWCNPISGHATLYWYQQILGQGPKLLIQFQNNGVVDDSQLPKDRFSAERLKGVDSTLKIQPAKLEDSAVYLCASSLAGLASSEQYFGPGTRLTVT.

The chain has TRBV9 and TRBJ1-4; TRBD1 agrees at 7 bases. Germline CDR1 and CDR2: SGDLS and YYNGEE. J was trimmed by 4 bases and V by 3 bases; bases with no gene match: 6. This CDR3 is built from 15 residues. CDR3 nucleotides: TGTGCCAGCAGCGGGGGGACAGCTGGTAATGAAAAACTGTTTTTT. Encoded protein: CASSGGTAGNEKLFF.

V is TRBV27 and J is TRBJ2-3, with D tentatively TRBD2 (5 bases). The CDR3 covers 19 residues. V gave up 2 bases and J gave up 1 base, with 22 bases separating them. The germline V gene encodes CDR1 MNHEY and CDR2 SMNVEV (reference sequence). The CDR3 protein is CASSLSVSGWIVGTDTQYF. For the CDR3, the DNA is TGTGCCAGCAGTTTAAGTGTGTCGGGATGGATTGTTGGCACAGATACGCAGTATTTT.

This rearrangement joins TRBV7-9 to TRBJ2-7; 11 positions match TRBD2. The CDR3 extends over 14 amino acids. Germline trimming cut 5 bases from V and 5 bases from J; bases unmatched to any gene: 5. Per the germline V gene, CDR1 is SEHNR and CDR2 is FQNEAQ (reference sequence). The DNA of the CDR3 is TGTGCCAGCAGCCCGACTAGCGGGGTCAACGAGCAGTACTTC. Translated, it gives CASSPTSGVNEQYF.

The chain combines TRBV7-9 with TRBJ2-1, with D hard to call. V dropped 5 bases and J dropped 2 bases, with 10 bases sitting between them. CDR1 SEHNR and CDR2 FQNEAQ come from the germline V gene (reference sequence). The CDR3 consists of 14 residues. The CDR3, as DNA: TGTGCCAGCAGCCTCAGCGAAACCTACAATGAGCAGTTCTTC. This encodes CASSLSETYNEQFF.

CDR3: CASSEGDPYGYTF. DNA for the CDR3: TGTGCCAGCAGCGAGGGAGATCCTTATGGCTACACCTTC. This chain joins TRBV13 and TRBJ1-2, with unresolved D. The CDR3 length is 13 residues. Germline lookup yields CDR1 PRHDT and CDR2 FYEKMQ (reference sequence). V lost 5 bases, J lost 5 bases, and 12 bases lay in between.

CDR3 amino acids: CASSLAGTGTYEQYF. The CDR3 DNA follows: TGTGCCAGCAGCTTGGCCGGGACAGGAACCTACGAGCAGTACTTC. V gene TRBV5-5 combines with J gene TRBJ2-7; 8 bases are shared with TRBD1. Germline V CDR1 and CDR2: SGHKS, YYEKEE (reference sequence). Losses at the gene ends were 0 bases for V and 2 bases for J; bases not matched to a gene: 4. The CDR3 sequence is 15 residues long.

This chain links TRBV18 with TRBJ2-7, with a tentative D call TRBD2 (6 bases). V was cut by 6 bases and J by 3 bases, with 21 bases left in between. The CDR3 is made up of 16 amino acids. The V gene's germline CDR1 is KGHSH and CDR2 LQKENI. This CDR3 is CASSSGTPGTYYEQYF. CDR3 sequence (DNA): TGTGCCAGCTCGTCCGGGACCCCGGGGACTTACTACGAGCAGTACTTC.

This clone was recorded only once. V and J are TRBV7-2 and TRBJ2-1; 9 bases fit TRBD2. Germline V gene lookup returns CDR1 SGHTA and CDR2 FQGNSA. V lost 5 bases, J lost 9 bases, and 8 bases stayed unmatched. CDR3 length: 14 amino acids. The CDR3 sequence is CASSPLAGEGEQFF. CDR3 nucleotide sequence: TGTGCCAGCAGCCCATTAGCGGGAGAGGGTGAGCAGTTCTTC.

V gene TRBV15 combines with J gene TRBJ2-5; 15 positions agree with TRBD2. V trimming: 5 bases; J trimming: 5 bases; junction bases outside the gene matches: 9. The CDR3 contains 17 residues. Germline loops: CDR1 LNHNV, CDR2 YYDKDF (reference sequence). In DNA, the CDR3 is TGTGCCACCAGCGGGTGGACTAGCGGGAGGGCCCTGGAGACCCAGTACTTC. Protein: CATSGWTSGRALETQYF.

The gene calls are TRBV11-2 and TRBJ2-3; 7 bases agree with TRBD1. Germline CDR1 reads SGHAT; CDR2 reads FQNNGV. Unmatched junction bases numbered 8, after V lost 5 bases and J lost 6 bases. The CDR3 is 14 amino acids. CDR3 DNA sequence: TGTGCCAGCAGCCCCCGGACAGGCGTGGATACGCAGTATTTT. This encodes CASSPRTGVDTQYF.

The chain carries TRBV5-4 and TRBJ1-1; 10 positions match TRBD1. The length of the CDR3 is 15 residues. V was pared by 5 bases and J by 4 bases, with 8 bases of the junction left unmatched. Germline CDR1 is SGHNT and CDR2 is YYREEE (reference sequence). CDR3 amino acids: CASSTRQGATTEAFF. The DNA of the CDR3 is TGTGCCAGCAGTACCCGACAGGGGGCGACCACTGAAGCTTTCTTT.

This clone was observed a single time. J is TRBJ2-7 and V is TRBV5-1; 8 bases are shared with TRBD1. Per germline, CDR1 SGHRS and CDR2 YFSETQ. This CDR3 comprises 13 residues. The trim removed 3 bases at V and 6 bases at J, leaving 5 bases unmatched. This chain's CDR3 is CASSWGQESEQYF. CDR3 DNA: TGCGCCAGCAGCTGGGGACAGGAAAGCGAGCAGTACTTC.

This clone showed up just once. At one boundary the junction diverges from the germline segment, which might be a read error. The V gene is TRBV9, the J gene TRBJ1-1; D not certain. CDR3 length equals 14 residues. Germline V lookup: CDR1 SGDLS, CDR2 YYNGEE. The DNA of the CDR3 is TGTGCCGGCAGCCCAACATTCTCGAACACTGAAGCTTTCTTT. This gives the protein CAGSPTFSNTEAFF.

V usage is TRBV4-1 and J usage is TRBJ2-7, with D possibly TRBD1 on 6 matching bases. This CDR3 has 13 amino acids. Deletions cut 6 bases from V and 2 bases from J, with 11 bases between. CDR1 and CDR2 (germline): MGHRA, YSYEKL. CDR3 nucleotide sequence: TGCGCCAGCAGTGGGCCAGGGGCCTACGAGCAGTACTTC. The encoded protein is CASSGPGAYEQYF.